This T cell receptor (beta chain) was profiled in a study of blood T cell repertoires in COVID-19. Background on the study: From T cells, B-cell-depleted T cells, or PBMCs came the material, which was cDNA or gDNA.

Per the original methods: Nucleated cell number was recorded as an estimate derived from reference gene primer amplification. The method was immunoSEQ multiplex PCR; TCRdb's version includes in-frame clones alone and lacks a portion of them. V and J calls and clone size follow that table, whereas D and trimming were derived from the DNA. Altogether approximately 74,000 clones are present, 88% being singletons, with the ten largest covering about 7%. The CDR3 runs to 18 residues. V trimming: 0 bases; J trimming: 0 bases; junction bases outside the gene matches: 4. CDR1 is SGHRS and CDR2 is YFSETQ in the germline V gene.

The TCR originated in a man between 70 and 80 years old with acute or convalescent COVID-19. Sequencing input: peripheral blood. The rearrangement uses TRBV5-1 and TRBJ2-3; TRBD2 matches at 13 bases. This chain's CDR3 is CASSLEGTSGVSTDTQYF. Written as DNA, the CDR3 is TGCGCCAGCAGCTTGGAAGGGACTAGCGGGGTGAGCACAGATACGCAGTATTTT.